This T cell receptor (beta chain) was captured by sequencing in a study of vaccination effects on CD4 cells after COVID-19. Background on the study: ViraFEST expansion of antigen-specific CD4+ T cells with viral peptide pools preceded sequencing. Study outcomes and limitations: Convalescent patients were few in the study, and early post-infection timepoints were absent. Long after vaccination, the clones induced by infection and by vaccine shrank markedly in size.

Of note for this clone: Its antigen is not identified.

Profiled with immunoSEQ multiplex PCR; TCRdb holds only in-frame clones, not every one. The table shows tens of thousands of clones, with 65% to 70% occurring only once. The ends were cut back, 2 bases at V and 6 bases at J, with 31 bases in the middle. CDR3 length: 20 residues. Per the germline V gene, CDR1 is SGHVS and CDR2 is FQNEAQ. Around day 10 of culture, CD4+ T cells were separated out. Nucleocapsid antibodies were negative in the vaccine recipients, who had never had SARS-CoV-2 infection. The rearrangement uses TRBV7-8 and TRBJ1-1, with D maybe TRBD1 (5 bases). This sequence originates from a human donor who received a COVID-19 vaccine. Sequenced material: CD4+ T cells from PBMCs cultured without peptide, taken before COVID-19 vaccination. The CDR3 spells CASSLLRHGQGAYFVAEAFF. The CDR3 DNA sequence: TGTGCCAGCAGCTTACTCCGCCATGGGCAGGGTGCTTATTTTGTAGCTGAAGCTTTCTTT.